In this sample, the clone carrying this TCR beta chain turned up once. The antigen remains unidentified. The data were taken from a study of T-cell reconstitution after alpha-beta-depleted transplantation in children. Study observations and caveats: Where alpha-beta T cells came from about two months after transplant was reportedly several hundred expanded graft clones. At day 60, the high TCRbeta diversity found in some patients originated from recipient T cells and thymic progenitors that had survived. At the one-year point after transplant, T-cell counts and TCRbeta diversity were found to come mostly from T cells that had been newly produced.

The TCRbeta library was prepared with unique molecular identifiers. TCRdb called the PCR reads again in MiXCR, with one record for every CDR3 protein. The sample records 350,000 to 500,000 distinct CDR3 sequences, over 40% being singletons. From germline, CDR1 is ENHRY and CDR2 SYGVKD. The CDR3 spans 15 residues. V lost 4 bases, J lost 0 bases, and 1 base stayed unmatched. The material was PBMCs, obtained before TCRalphabeta/CD19-depleted stem cell transplant. The source is a girl aged 2 to 10 with aplastic anemia, due to receive a stem cell transplant. The chain uses TRBV10-3 and TRBJ2-7; 12 positions agree with TRBD2. CDR3 sequence: CAISVLAGGSYEQYF. CDR3 nucleotides: TGTGCCATCAGTGTACTAGCGGGGGGCTCCTACGAGCAGTACTTC.